This T cell receptor (beta chain) was identified during a study of blood T cell repertoires in COVID-19. Across the study: Sample material is recorded as cDNA or gDNA derived from T cells, B-cell-depleted T cells, or PBMCs.

On this clone itself: One base away lies a much larger clone, so this may be a sequencing read error. Other DNA sequences from this sample encode an identical CDR3 as well.

In the authors' methods: How many nucleated cells were present was estimated from reference gene primer amplification. The table came from immunoSEQ multiplex PCR; TCRdb's copy has only in-frame clones and leaves some out. V and J calls and clone size are those listed in that table; D and trimming were worked out from the DNA. In the table there are about 190,000 clones, approximately 79% of which are singletons. The CDR3 covers 12 residues. V was trimmed by 0 bases and J by 6 bases, leaving 6 bases between them. Germline CDR1 and CDR2: MNHNY and SVGAGI (reference sequence). This sequence was found in a man between 50 and 59 years old who had recovered from COVID-19. The rearrangement links TRBV6-6 to TRBJ2-7, with D maybe TRBD2 (6 bases). The specimen sequenced was peripheral blood. This CDR3 is CASSYSGGEQYF. The CDR3 region has the DNA TGTGCCAGCAGTTACTCGGGGGGCGAGCAGTACTTC.